A selection of T cell receptor beta chains follows, all from one sample in a study of CD8+ T cells in alopecia areata. Repertoires were generated with immunoSEQ multiplex PCR, while TCRdb's copy carries only in-frame clones and drops some. The sample shows some 120,000 clones, approximately 57% of them seen only once. Here the sequenced sample was CD4+ T cells sorted from blood, taken at week 4, from a patient treated with tofacitinib. The receptors here all came from a human donor with alopecia areata. Both conserved end residues are part of each CDR3.

j_call: TRBJ2-7; v_call: TRBV10-3; cdr3_aa: CAIAQGIYEQYF
j_call: TRBJ1-1; v_call: TRBV29-1; cdr3_aa: CSVDGTQNTEAFF
j_call: TRBJ2-5; v_call: TRBV29-1; cdr3_aa: CSIGQTQETQYF
j_call: TRBJ1-6; v_call: TRBV6-1; cdr3_aa: CASSEGSGYNNSPLHF
j_call: TRBJ2-5; v_call: TRBV5-4; cdr3_aa: CASSSKRDRDQETQYF
j_call: TRBJ1-1; v_call: TRBV29-1; cdr3_aa: CSVEVQTEAFF
j_call: TRBJ2-7; v_call: TRBV6-1; cdr3_aa: CASTAEFSYEQYF
j_call: TRBJ2-7; v_call: TRBV14; cdr3_aa: CASRTSGRGYEQYF
j_call: TRBJ2-1; v_call: TRBV5-1; cdr3_aa: CASSLVLSGIYNEQFF
j_call: TRBJ1-2; v_call: TRBV29-1; cdr3_aa: CSGGGTLGYTF
j_call: TRBJ1-4; v_call: TRBV29-1; cdr3_aa: CSVGGLGTGDEKLFF
j_call: TRBJ2-7; v_call: TRBV28; cdr3_aa: CASSPRDRAYEQYF
j_call: TRBJ2-1; v_call: TRBV29-1; cdr3_aa: CSPKSLAYYNEQFF
j_call: TRBJ1-2; v_call: TRBV5-6; cdr3_aa: CASSFRASYGYTF
j_call: TRBJ1-1; v_call: TRBV12-5; cdr3_aa: CASGLADKGTEAFF
j_call: TRBJ2-3; v_call: TRBV5-1; cdr3_aa: CASRYTDTQYF
j_call: TRBJ2-1; v_call: TRBV9; cdr3_aa: CASSVTGAYEQFF
j_call: TRBJ2-7; v_call: TRBV5-4; cdr3_aa: CASSLGTSAPYEQYF
j_call: TRBJ2-6; v_call: TRBV5-1; cdr3_aa: CASSGQGAVNVLTF
j_call: TRBJ2-1; v_call: TRBV5-1; cdr3_aa: CASSLAGGGSYNEQFF
j_call: TRBJ2-1; v_call: TRBV10-3; cdr3_aa: CATAGRFGRSGTSYNEQFF
j_call: TRBJ2-3; v_call: TRBV7-9; cdr3_aa: CASTLAGGDTQYF
j_call: TRBJ2-1; v_call: TRBV28; cdr3_aa: CASSDRYWGNEQFF
j_call: TRBJ2-7; v_call: TRBV7-2; cdr3_aa: CASSLDGAEQYF
j_call: TRBJ2-5; v_call: TRBV7-2; cdr3_aa: CASSKVQETQYF
j_call: TRBJ2-3; v_call: TRBV5-6; cdr3_aa: CASSLTLAGLDTQYF
j_call: TRBJ2-7; v_call: TRBV7-6; cdr3_aa: CASSKLAGFSYEQYF
j_call: TRBJ2-7; v_call: TRBV19; cdr3_aa: CACGLAGPYEQYF
j_call: TRBJ1-2; v_call: TRBV7-9; cdr3_aa: CASSLESGGHYGYTF
j_call: TRBJ1-2; v_call: TRBV19; cdr3_aa: CASSMVYGSNYGYTF
j_call: TRBJ1-1; v_call: TRBV9; cdr3_aa: CASSRDGVGDTEAFF
j_call: TRBJ2-5; v_call: TRBV5-1; cdr3_aa: CASSLVTSGGQETQYF
j_call: TRBJ2-7; v_call: TRBV5-5; cdr3_aa: CASSLGTAHEQYF
j_call: TRBJ2-2; v_call: TRBV4-1; cdr3_aa: CASSPDRTNTGELFF
j_call: TRBJ1-4; v_call: TRBV6-5; cdr3_aa: CASSKPQGKLFF
j_call: TRBJ1-4; v_call: TRBV9; cdr3_aa: CASSSPGTGAEKLFF
j_call: TRBJ1-4; v_call: TRBV4-3; cdr3_aa: CASSQSRSNEKLFF
j_call: TRBJ2-7; v_call: TRBV30; cdr3_aa: CAWSEGQRYEQYF
j_call: TRBJ1-2; v_call: TRBV5-4; cdr3_aa: CASSNTDDYGYTF
j_call: TRBJ2-3; v_call: TRBV10-3; cdr3_aa: CAIRGNDRGTTDTQYF
j_call: TRBJ1-4; v_call: TRBV25-1; cdr3_aa: CASSEAGTGLNEKLFF
j_call: TRBJ2-3; v_call: TRBV4-3; cdr3_aa: CASSQELAEVTDTQYF